The source of this T cell receptor beta chain is a study of T cell responses to AZD1222 COVID-19 vaccine. The study's findings and limits: Repertoire collection took place solely once the T cell response had peaked.

CDR1 is MGHRA, CDR2 YSYEKL, per germline. Trimming took off 0 bases at V and 5 bases at J, with 7 bases between the two ends. The CDR3 runs 13 residues. The method was immunoSEQ multiplex PCR; TCRdb's version includes in-frame clones alone and lacks a portion of them. Of around 150,000 clones in the sample, 94% were seen once. Notes on this clone: Its antigen remains unidentified.

The source of this sequence is an adult in good health. Sequencing was performed on peripheral blood, taken on day 0 of AZD1222 vaccination. The chain recombines TRBV4-1 with TRBJ2-5; D remains ambiguous. The CDR3 is CASSQERRETQYF. The CDR3 DNA sequence: TGCGCCAGCAGCCAAGAACGGCGTGAGACCCAGTACTTC.